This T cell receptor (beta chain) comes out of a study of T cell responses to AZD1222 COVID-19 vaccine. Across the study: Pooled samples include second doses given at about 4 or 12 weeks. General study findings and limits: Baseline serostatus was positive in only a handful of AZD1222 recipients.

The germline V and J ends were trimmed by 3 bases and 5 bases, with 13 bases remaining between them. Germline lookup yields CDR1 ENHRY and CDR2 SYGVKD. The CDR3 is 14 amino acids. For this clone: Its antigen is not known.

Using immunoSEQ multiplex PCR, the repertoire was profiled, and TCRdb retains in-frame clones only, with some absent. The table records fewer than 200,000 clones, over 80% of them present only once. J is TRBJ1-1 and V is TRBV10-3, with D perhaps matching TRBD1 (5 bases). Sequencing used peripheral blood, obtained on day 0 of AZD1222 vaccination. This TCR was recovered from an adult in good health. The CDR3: CAISENVGGTEAFF. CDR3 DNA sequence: TGTGCCATCAGTGAAAATGTTGGGGGTACTGAAGCTTTCTTT.